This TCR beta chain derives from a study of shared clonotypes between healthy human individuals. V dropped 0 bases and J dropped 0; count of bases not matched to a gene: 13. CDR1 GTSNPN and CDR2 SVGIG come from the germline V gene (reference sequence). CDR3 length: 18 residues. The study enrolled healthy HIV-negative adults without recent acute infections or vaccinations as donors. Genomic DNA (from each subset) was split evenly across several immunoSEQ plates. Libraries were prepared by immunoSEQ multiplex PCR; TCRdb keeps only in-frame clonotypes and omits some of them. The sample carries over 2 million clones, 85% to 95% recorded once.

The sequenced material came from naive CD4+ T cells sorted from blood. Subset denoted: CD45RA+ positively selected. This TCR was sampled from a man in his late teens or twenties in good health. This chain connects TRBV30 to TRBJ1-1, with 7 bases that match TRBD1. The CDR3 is CAWSVRLLHRGLNTEAFF. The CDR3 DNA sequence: TGTGCCTGGAGTGTCCGATTATTACATAGGGGGCTGAACACTGAAGCTTTCTTT.